Presented here are 13 T cell receptor beta chains from one specimen sequenced in a study of blood T cell repertoires in COVID-19 (dated by TCRdb to 2018 to 2020). To prepare the library, the immunoSEQ multiplex PCR assay was applied. Drawn from immuneACCESS, this table holds only the in-frame rearrangements with V and J called that TCRdb kept. Clones are partly lost; checked studies trace under half to an unresolved V gene and leave the rest unexplained. This sample is represented by about 15,000 clones; roughly 89% of them were singletons. The ten biggest clones cover roughly a sixth of the sample. Sequenced material: peripheral blood. These TCRs come from a human donor with active COVID-19. The donor label of this sample is uncertain.

The chain has TRBV7-3 and TRBJ2-2; 9 positions match TRBD2. The CDR3 spans 15 residues. Germline CDR1 and CDR2: SGHTA and FQGTGA. Trimming at V came to 5 bases and at J to 1 base, leaving 2 bases not matched to a gene. The CDR3 DNA follows: TGTGCCAGCAGCCTTAGCGGGGGGAACACCGGGGAGCTGTTTTTT. Translating it yields CASSLSGGNTGELFF.

The chain carries TRBV4-1 and TRBJ2-3, with TRBD2 matching over 9 bases. The V segment lost 0 bases and the J segment 1 base; nucleotides outside the gene matches: 2. Looked up from germline, CDR1 is MGHRA and CDR2 is YSYEKL. The CDR3 runs 16 residues. The chain's CDR3 is CASSQDPSGGTDTQYF. The CDR3 bases are TGCGCCAGCAGCCAAGACCCTAGCGGGGGCACAGATACGCAGTATTTT.

This clone has a handful of counts. The chain employs TRBV5-1 and TRBJ2-7, with TRBD2 identical over 12 bases. From germline, CDR1 is SGHRS and CDR2 YFSETQ. The CDR3 length is 16 residues. Germline trimming cut 2 bases from V and 3 bases from J; bases unmatched to any gene: 6. CDR3 DNA sequence: TGCGCCAGCAGCTTCCTGCCGACTAGCGGGGGCTACGAGCAGTACTTC. Protein product: CASSFLPTSGGYEQYF.

For the CDR3, the DNA is TGTGCCAGCAGCGAGGCTCCGCAGCGACCGGACTATGGCTACACCTTC. Its protein product is CASSEAPQRPDYGYTF. The chain recombines TRBV7-9 with TRBJ1-2; D not certain. The germline V gene encodes CDR1 SEHNR and CDR2 FQNEAQ (reference sequence). The V gene lost 5 bases and the J gene lost 3 bases, with 19 bases spanning the gap. This CDR3 is built from 16 residues.

This sequence joins TRBV2 and TRBJ2-1, with 8 bases identical to TRBD2. The CDR3 runs 15 residues. Germline V gene sequence: CDR1 SNHLY, CDR2 FYNNEI. V dropped 10 bases and J dropped 0; count of bases not matched to a gene: 8. The CDR3 spells CATGRSGGSYNEQFF. For the CDR3, the DNA is TGTGCCACAGGACGGAGCGGGGGCTCCTACAATGAGCAGTTCTTC.

This chain links TRBV24-1 with TRBJ2-4, with D perhaps TRBD1 (6 bases). Germline V gene sequence: CDR1 KGHDR, CDR2 SFDVKD. The CDR3 loop spans 17 amino acids. The V end was cut by 3 bases, the J end by 0 bases, with 14 bases between. This CDR3 is CATSDRSTGLAKNIQYF. The CDR3 DNA reads TGTGCCACCAGTGATCGATCGACAGGACTAGCCAAAAACATTCAGTACTTC.

This rearrangement joins TRBV4-3 to TRBJ2-1; TRBD1 agrees at 11 bases. V shed 5 bases, J shed 7 bases, and the junction held 4 bases outside the gene matches. From germline, CDR1 is LGHNA and CDR2 YSLEER. The CDR3 spans 14 residues. CDR3 sequence (DNA): TGCGCCAGCAGCGTCGGACAGGGGGCGAATGAGCAGTTCTTC. This sequence encodes CASSVGQGANEQFF.

The chain employs TRBV7-2 and TRBJ2-7, with D possibly TRBD2 on 6 matching bases. Germline V CDR1 and CDR2: SGHTA, FQGNSA. V was clipped by 2 bases and J by 6 bases, with 11 bases between them. CDR3 size: 13 residues. CDR3 nucleotides: TGTGCCAGCAGCTTACAAGTGGGGGGCGAGCAGTACTTC. It encodes CASSLQVGGEQYF.

This clone was picked up one time. V usage is TRBV6-5 and J usage is TRBJ2-6; D is unresolved. The CDR3 is made up of 14 amino acids. V was trimmed by 10 bases and J by 1 base, leaving 11 bases between them. Germline-derived CDR1 and CDR2 are MNHEY and SVGAGI. CDR3 protein: CAIPYLSGANVLTF. CDR3 nucleotides: TGTGCCATACCCTACCTTTCTGGGGCCAACGTCCTGACTTTC.

The genes are TRBV6-6 and TRBJ2-1; 9 positions agree with TRBD1. Germline assignment: CDR1 MNHNY and CDR2 SVGAGI (reference sequence). The ends lost 0 bases at V and 8 bases at J; junction bases unmatched: 2. The CDR3 contains 14 residues. DNA of the CDR3: TGTGCCAGCAGTTACTCCACAGGGGGCGATGAGCAGTTCTTC. It translates to CASSYSTGGDEQFF.

V and J are TRBV7-9 and TRBJ2-2, with D unclear. This CDR3 contains 14 residues. Trimming shortened V by 2 bases and J by 4 bases, and 8 bases separated the two germline ends. The germline V gene has CDR1 SEHNR and CDR2 FQNEAQ (reference sequence). DNA of the CDR3: TGTGCCAGCAGCTTAAGCCTGCCCACCGGGGAGCTGTTTTTT. Translating gives CASSLSLPTGELFF.

V usage is TRBV4-2 and J usage is TRBJ2-2; the match to TRBD2 covers 7 bases. The CDR3 is 16 amino acids. Per the germline V gene, CDR1 is LGHNA and CDR2 is YNFKEQ. After removal of 1 base from V and 0 bases from J, the junction contained 2 bases not matched to a gene. In nucleotides, the CDR3 is TGTGCCAGCAGCCAAGGTGGGGGGGCGAACACCGGGGAGCTGTTTTTT. It translates to CASSQGGGANTGELFF.

The chain carries TRBV24-1 and TRBJ2-1; 9 nucleotides align to TRBD2. With 3 bases clipped from V and 0 bases from J, the junction kept 2 bases outside the gene matches. The germline CDR1 and CDR2 sequences are KGHDR and SFDVKD. The length of the CDR3 is 16 residues. The CDR3 sequence is CATSDVSGSSYNEQFF. Here the CDR3 DNA reads TGTGCCACCAGTGATGTTAGCGGGAGCTCCTACAATGAGCAGTTCTTC.